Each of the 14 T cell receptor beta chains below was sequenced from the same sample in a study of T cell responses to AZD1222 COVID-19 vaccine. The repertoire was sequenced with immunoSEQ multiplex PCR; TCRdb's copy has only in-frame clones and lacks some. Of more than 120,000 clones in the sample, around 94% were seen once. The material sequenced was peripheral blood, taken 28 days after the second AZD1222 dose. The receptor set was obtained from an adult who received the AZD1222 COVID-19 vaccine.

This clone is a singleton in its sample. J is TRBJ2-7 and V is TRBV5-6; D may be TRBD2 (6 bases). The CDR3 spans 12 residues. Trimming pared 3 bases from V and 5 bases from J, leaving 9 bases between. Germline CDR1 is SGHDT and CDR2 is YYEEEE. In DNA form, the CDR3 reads TGTGCCAGCAGCTATACGGGGGACGAGCAGTACTTC. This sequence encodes CASSYTGDEQYF.

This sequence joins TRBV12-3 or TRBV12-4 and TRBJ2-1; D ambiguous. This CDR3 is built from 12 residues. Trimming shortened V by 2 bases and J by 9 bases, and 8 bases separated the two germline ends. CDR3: CASSLPGTEQFF. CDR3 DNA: TGTGCCAGCAGTTTACCAGGTACTGAGCAGTTCTTC.

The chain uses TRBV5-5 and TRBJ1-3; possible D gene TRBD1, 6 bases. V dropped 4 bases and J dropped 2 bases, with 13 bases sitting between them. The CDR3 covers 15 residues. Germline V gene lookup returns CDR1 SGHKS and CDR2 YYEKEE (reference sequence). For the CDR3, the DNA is TGTGCCAGCAGCCTCCCCAGGGGCACTGGAAACACCATATATTTT. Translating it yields CASSLPRGTGNTIYF.

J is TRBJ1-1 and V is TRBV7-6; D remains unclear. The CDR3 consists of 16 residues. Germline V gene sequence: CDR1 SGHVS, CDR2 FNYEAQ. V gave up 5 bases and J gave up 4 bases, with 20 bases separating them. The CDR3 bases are TGTGCCAGCAGCCCACGCGCGGGCTCTCAGCCCACTGAAGCTTTCTTT. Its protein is CASSPRAGSQPTEAFF.

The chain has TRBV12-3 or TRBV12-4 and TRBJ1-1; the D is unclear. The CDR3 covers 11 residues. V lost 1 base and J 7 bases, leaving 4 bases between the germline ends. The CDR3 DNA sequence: TGTGCCAGCAGTTTAGGGTATGAAGCTTTCTTT. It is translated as CASSLGYEAFF.

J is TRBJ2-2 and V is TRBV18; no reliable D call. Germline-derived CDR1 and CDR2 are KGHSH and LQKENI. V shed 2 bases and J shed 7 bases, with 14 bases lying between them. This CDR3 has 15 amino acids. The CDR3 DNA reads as TGTGCCAGCTCACCATTGGTATCATTAGACGGGGAGCTGTTTTTT. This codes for CASSPLVSLDGELFF.

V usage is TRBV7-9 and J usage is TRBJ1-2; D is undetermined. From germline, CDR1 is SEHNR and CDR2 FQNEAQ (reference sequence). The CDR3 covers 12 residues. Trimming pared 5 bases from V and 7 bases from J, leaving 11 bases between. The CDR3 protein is CASSPESGGYTF. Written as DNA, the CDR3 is TGTGCCAGCAGCCCCGAGTCGGGTGGCTACACCTTC.

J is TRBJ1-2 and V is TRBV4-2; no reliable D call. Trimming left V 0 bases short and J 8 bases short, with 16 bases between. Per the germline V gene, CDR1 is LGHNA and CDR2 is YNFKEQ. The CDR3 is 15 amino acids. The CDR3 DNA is TGTGCCAGCAGCCAAGAGAATGACCGGAGGTTAGGCTACACCTTC. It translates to CASSQENDRRLGYTF.

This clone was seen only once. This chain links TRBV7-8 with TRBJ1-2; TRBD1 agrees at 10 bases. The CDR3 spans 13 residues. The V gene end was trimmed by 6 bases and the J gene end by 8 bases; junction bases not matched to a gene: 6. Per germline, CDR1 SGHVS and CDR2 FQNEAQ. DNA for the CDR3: TGTGCCAGCAGACGACAGGGGGCGGGAGGCTACACCTTC. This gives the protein CASRRQGAGGYTF.

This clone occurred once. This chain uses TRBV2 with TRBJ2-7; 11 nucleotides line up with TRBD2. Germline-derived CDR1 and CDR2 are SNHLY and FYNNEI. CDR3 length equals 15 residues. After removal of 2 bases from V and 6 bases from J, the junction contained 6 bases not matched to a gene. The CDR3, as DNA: TGTGCCAGCAGTGAAAGGCTAGCGGGAGGATCCGAGCAGTACTTC. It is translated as CASSERLAGGSEQYF.

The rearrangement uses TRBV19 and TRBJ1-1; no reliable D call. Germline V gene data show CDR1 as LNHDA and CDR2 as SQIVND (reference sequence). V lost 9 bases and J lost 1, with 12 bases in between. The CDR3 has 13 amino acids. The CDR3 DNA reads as TGTGCCAGCCAAAAGGGAGAGAACACTGAAGCTTTCTTT. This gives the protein CASQKGENTEAFF. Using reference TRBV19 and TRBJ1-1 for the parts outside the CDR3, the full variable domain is DGGITQSPKYLFRKEGQNVTLSCEQNLNHDAMYWYRQDPGQGLRLIYYSQIVNDFQKGDIAEGYSVSREKKESFPLTVTSAQKNPTAFYLCASQKGENTEAFFGQGTRLTVV.

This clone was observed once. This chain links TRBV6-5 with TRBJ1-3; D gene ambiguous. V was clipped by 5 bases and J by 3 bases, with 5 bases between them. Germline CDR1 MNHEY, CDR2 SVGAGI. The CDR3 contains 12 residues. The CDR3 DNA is TGTGCCAGCAGTCGGAATGGAAACACCATATATTTT. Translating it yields CASSRNGNTIYF.

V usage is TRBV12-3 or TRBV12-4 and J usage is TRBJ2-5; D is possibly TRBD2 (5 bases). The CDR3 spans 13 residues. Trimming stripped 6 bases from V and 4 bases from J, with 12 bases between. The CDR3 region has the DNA TGTGCCAGCAGCCCTAGGACTGCAGAGACCCAGTACTTC. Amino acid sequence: CASSPRTAETQYF.

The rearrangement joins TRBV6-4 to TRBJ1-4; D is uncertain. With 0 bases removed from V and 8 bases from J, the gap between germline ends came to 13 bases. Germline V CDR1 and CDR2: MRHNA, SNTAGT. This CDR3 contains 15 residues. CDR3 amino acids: CASSDSGSPGEKLFF. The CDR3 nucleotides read TGTGCCAGCAGTGACTCGGGCTCTCCTGGGGAAAAACTGTTTTTT.